This paragraph covers one TCR beta chain sequence. This entry comes from a study of breast tumors, draining lymph nodes, adjacent tissues. Breast cancer patients provided tissue from their axillary draining lymph nodes. The CDR3 has 15 residues. Losses at the gene ends were 6 bases for V and 6 bases for J; bases not matched to a gene: 7. TCRdb analysed the multiplex PCR reads with MiXCR anew, one entry per CDR3 protein. Of 150,000 to 200,000 distinct CDR3 sequences detected, approximately 31% appear once; the ten largest clones hold 4.3%. Material: axillary lymph node tissue. The chain is built from TRBV12-3 or TRBV12-4 and TRBJ1-5; the match to TRBD1 covers 11 bases. The sequence derives from a female donor with breast cancer. Some clones in this sample may be carry-over from other donors' samples. The CDR3 nucleotides read TGTGCCAGCAGCCACCGGGACAGGGGGTCTCAGCCCCAGCATTTT. Encoded protein: CASSHRDRGSQPQHF.